This T cell receptor (beta chain) is drawn from a study of identifying expanded T cells in peripheral blood. Findings and caveats of the study: Differentially abundant clones: about 1.2 between replicates, just under 17 at about 13 days, around 19 at four. Variance in clone template counts between two-week samples significantly increased with total template count across all healthy donors.

With 5 bases removed from V and 5 bases from J, the gap between germline ends came to 18 bases. This CDR3 contains 15 residues. Germline CDR1 SNHLY, CDR2 FYNNEI. No infections or other immune events were documented during collection. Sequencing was performed with immunoSEQ multiplex PCR; in TCRdb, only in-frame clones are kept and a portion is missing. The top ten clones hold 15% to 20% of a sample with some 65,000 clones, around 81% of them seen once. A remark on this clone: Its antigen remains unknown.

The sample consisted of blood. The receptor comes from a person aged 18 to 70 in good health. This rearrangement joins TRBV2 to TRBJ2-5; D is unclear. The DNA of the CDR3 is TGTGCCAGCAGTATCCGAGGACGGCCCTGGGAGACCCAGTACTTC. This gives the protein CASSIRGRPWETQYF.